The 8 T cell receptor beta chains reported below all come from one sample, sequenced in a study of T cells of healthy individuals. TCRdb reprocessed the 5' RACE reads with MiXCR, giving one entry per CDR3 protein. The data contain some 41,000 distinct CDR3 sequences, about 4.5% of them singletons. These receptors all come from a human donor in good health.

In its sample, this clonotype was seen many times. The chain recombines TRBV12-3 or TRBV12-4 with TRBJ2-1, with D possibly TRBD2 on 7 matching bases. Trimming cost V 7 bases and J 9 bases, with 22 bases left between them. CDR3 size: 15 residues. The CDR3 spells CASTLTGGGYGEQFF. DNA of the CDR3: TGTGCCAGCACCCTGACTGGGGGGGGCTACGGTGAGCAGTTCTTC.

This clonotype occurred many times. The chain carries TRBV28 and TRBJ2-3, with 9 bases lining up with TRBD1. Germline lookup yields CDR1 MDHEN and CDR2 SYDVKM. V lost 2 bases and J lost 2; bases outside the gene matches: 2. This CDR3 comprises 15 residues. The CDR3 protein is CASSLGTGYTDTQYF. The CDR3 DNA reads TGTGCCAGCAGTTTAGGGACAGGGTACACAGATACGCAGTATTTT.

This clonotype was seen a few times. The chain employs TRBV5-1 and TRBJ2-7, with D tentatively TRBD1 (5 bases). V lost 2 bases to trimming and J lost 0 bases, with 9 bases between them. Germline CDR1 SGHRS, CDR2 YFSETQ. This CDR3 spans 14 amino acids. The CDR3 DNA is TGCGCCAGCAGCTTACAGGAAAACTCCTACGAGCAGTACTTC. It specifies CASSLQENSYEQYF. Together with reference TRBV5-1 and TRBJ2-7, the CDR3 gives the full variable domain: KAGVTQTPRYLIKTRGQQVTLSCSPISGHRSVSWYQQTPGQGLQFLFEYFSETQRNKGNFPGRFSGRQFSNSRSEMNVSTLELGDSALYLCASSLQENSYEQYFGPGTRLTVT.

This clonotype has ten or more counts. This chain links TRBV6-1 with TRBJ2-2; a possible D gene is TRBD1 (5 bases). Germline values: CDR1 MNHNS, CDR2 SASEGT. V dropped 7 bases and J dropped 3 bases, with 12 bases sitting between them. This CDR3 comprises 14 residues. The CDR3 loop is CASTRQGDTGELFF. CDR3 coding DNA: TGTGCCAGCACCCGGCAGGGCGACACCGGGGAGCTGTTTTTT.

This clonotype was recorded at least ten times. The chain uses TRBV11-2 and TRBJ2-2; D remains ambiguous. CDR3 length equals 16 residues. V lost 5 bases and J lost 6, with 19 bases in between. Per germline, CDR1 SGHAT and CDR2 FQNNGV. The CDR3: CASSRNRRVVSGELFF. The CDR3 DNA is TGTGCCAGCAGCCGAAATAGAAGAGTAGTATCCGGGGAGCTGTTTTTT.

This clonotype was seen ten or more times. CDR3 bases: TGCAGTGCTAATCTCGGGCAGACCTACAATGAGCAGTTCTTC. Its protein product is CSANLGQTYNEQFF. This sequence joins TRBV20-1 and TRBJ2-1; D not resolved. The CDR3 is made up of 14 amino acids. The V end was cut by 4 bases, the J end by 2 bases, with 12 bases between. The germline V gene encodes CDR1 DFQATT and CDR2 SNEGSKA (reference sequence).

This clonotype was observed many times. This sequence joins TRBV2 and TRBJ2-5; 9 bases are shared with TRBD2. The J segment lost 1 base and the V segment lost 6 bases, leaving 6 bases of the junction unmatched. This CDR3 comprises 15 residues. The V gene's germline CDR1 is SNHLY and CDR2 FYNNEI. The CDR3 is CASSQSGGLQETQYF. The DNA of the CDR3 is TGTGCCAGCAGCCAAAGCGGGGGGCTCCAAGAGACCCAGTACTTC.

Ten or more counts support this clonotype. The rearrangement joins TRBV29-1 to TRBJ2-2; 9 positions agree with TRBD1. Germline trimming cut 4 bases from V and 1 base from J; bases unmatched to any gene: 1. The CDR3 covers 14 residues. Germline loops: CDR1 SQVTM, CDR2 ANQGSEA. The CDR3 DNA reads TGCAGCGTTGTGGGACAGGGGAACACCGGGGAGCTGTTTTTT. This encodes CSVVGQGNTGELFF.